This T cell receptor (beta chain) was captured in a study of a mutant IDH1 vaccine in newly diagnosed glioma. As for the study in general: Treated patients comprised approximately 60% males and approximately 38% females, mean age approximately 42 years. The therapy given earlier, which was standard therapy, consisted of radiotherapy, temozolomide, or both, and most of the patients received both. Findings of the study overall: Changes in top peripheral clonotypes did not appear linked to pseudoprogression.

As to time point: week 35, safety follow-up. The investigators gave 300 ug of mutant IDH1 20-mer peptide in each vaccine dose, together with topical imiquimod. Germline CDR1 and CDR2: SQVTM and ANQGSEA. Trimming took 4 bases from V and 0 from J, leaving 13 bases between them. This CDR3 spans 15 amino acids. A remark on this clone: Its specificity is unknown.

Sequencing was performed with immunoSEQ multiplex PCR; in TCRdb, only in-frame clones are kept and a portion is missing. The sample records about 50,000 clones, over 80% being singletons. V gene TRBV29-1 combines with J gene TRBJ2-1; D is perhaps TRBD1 (7 bases). Sequenced here: PBMCs, sampled from a glioma patient whose treatment included an IDH1 peptide vaccine. This TCR derives from a man over 45 with glioma. CDR3 nucleotide sequence: TGCAGCGTTGTCGGGGGACAGATCTCCTACAATGAGCAGTTCTTC. It translates to CSVVGGQISYNEQFF.